This is a list of T cell receptor beta chains from one sample in a study of CD8 T cells in Susac syndrome. Each CDR3 protein gets one entry after TCRdb re-called the immunoSEQ multiplex PCR reads with MiXCR. The repertoire holds some 170,000 distinct CDR3 sequences, with approximately 94% as singletons. Input material: CD4+ T cells from PBMCs. The receptors derive from a human donor with multiple sclerosis. Both conserved end residues are part of each CDR3. Each record gives: CDR3 length, D gene, J gene, clone size, V gene, CDR3 protein, CDR3 DNA. D genes are given only for firm matches. Expanded clones get a size class; other rows say once, few or many, or leave the size out.

length: 16; D: .; J: TRBJ2-2; size: .; V: TRBV15; CDR3: CATSNPAGRNTGELFF; DNA: TGTGCCACCAGCAATCCGGCGGGGAGGAACACCGGGGAGCTGTTTTTT
length: 17; D: TRBD1; J: TRBJ1-2; size: .; V: TRBV6-5; CDR3: CASSYLRTGGATYGYTF; DNA: TGTGCCAGCAGTTACCTACGGACAGGGGGAGCGACCTATGGCTACACCTTC
length: 12; D: .; J: TRBJ1-1; size: .; V: TRBV30; CDR3: CACLPRQPEAFF; DNA: TGTGCCTGCCTACCCAGACAGCCTGAAGCTTTCTTT
length: 12; D: .; J: TRBJ1-4; size: .; V: TRBV30; CDR3: CAWSAYREKLFF; DNA: TGTGCCTGGAGTGCTTACAGGGAAAAACTGTTTTTT
length: 16; D: .; J: TRBJ2-7; size: .; V: TRBV11-2; CDR3: CASSLAGIRLKGEQYF; DNA: TGTGCCAGCAGCTTAGCAGGGATTCGTTTGAAGGGGGAGCAGTACTTC
length: 13; D: .; J: TRBJ2-4; size: .; V: TRBV9; CDR3: CASSVAAGNIQYF; DNA: TGTGCCAGCAGCGTAGCAGCGGGAAACATTCAGTACTTC
length: 14; D: .; J: TRBJ1-2; size: once; V: TRBV9; CDR3: CASSVATGHYGYTF; DNA: TGTGCCAGCAGCGTAGCTACAGGGCACTATGGCTACACCTTC
length: 15; D: TRBD1; J: TRBJ1-1; size: .; V: TRBV5-4; CDR3: CASSLAGTVNTEAFF; DNA: TGTGCCAGCAGCTTGGCCGGGACAGTGAACACTGAAGCTTTCTTT
length: 16; D: TRBD1; J: TRBJ1-2; size: once; V: TRBV6-5; CDR3: CASSYSKQGGGYGYTF; DNA: TGTGCCAGCAGTTACTCGAAGCAGGGGGGAGGCTATGGCTACACCTTC
length: 13; D: .; J: TRBJ1-1; size: .; V: TRBV2; CDR3: CASRGDIGTEAFF; DNA: TGTGCCAGCAGGGGGGACATTGGCACTGAAGCTTTCTTT
length: 13; D: .; J: TRBJ2-1; size: once; V: TRBV2; CDR3: CASTPRLNNEQFF; DNA: TGTGCCAGCACCCCCCGGCTAAACAATGAGCAGTTCTTC
length: 15; D: .; J: TRBJ1-5; size: .; V: TRBV28; CDR3: CASFPGGADNQPQHF; DNA: TGTGCCAGCTTCCCGGGGGGGGCTGACAATCAGCCCCAGCATTTT
length: 13; D: TRBD1; J: TRBJ2-5; size: .; V: TRBV10-3; CDR3: CAISRTGEETQYF; DNA: TGTGCCATCAGTCGGACAGGGGAAGAGACCCAGTACTTC
length: 15; D: TRBD1; J: TRBJ1-2; size: .; V: TRBV7-2; CDR3: CASSSSLTGASGYTF; DNA: TGTGCCAGCAGCTCCTCACTGACAGGGGCCAGTGGCTACACCTTC
length: 14; D: TRBD2; J: TRBJ2-1; size: .; V: TRBV5-1; CDR3: CASSLREAYNEQFF; DNA: TGCGCCAGCAGCTTGCGGGAGGCCTACAATGAGCAGTTCTTC
length: 11; D: .; J: TRBJ2-1; size: .; V: TRBV11-2; CDR3: CASSPRREQFF; DNA: TGTGCCAGCAGCCCGCGCCGTGAGCAGTTCTTC
length: 16; D: TRBD2; J: TRBJ2-7; size: once; V: TRBV5-1; CDR3: CASSHQSSGRAYEQYF; DNA: TGCGCCAGCAGCCACCAATCTAGCGGGAGGGCCTACGAGCAGTACTTC